A single sample is the source of the 6 T cell receptor beta chains below, sequenced in a study of T cell changes during pregnancy in multiple sclerosis. Clones were read by immunoSEQ multiplex PCR, and TCRdb kept only the in-frame ones, dropping some. This table holds around 60,000 clones, roughly 94% found once. This material consisted of CD8+ T cells from peripheral blood mononuclear cells, taken in the third trimester of pregnancy. The receptors were sampled from a female donor with multiple sclerosis, enrolled in a pregnancy study.

The CDR3, as DNA: TGTGCCAGCAGTCCCCCCGGGACACCCTTCACAGATACGCAGTATTTT. Translated: CASSPPGTPFTDTQYF. The chain is built from TRBV2 and TRBJ2-3; possible D gene TRBD1, 6 bases. The CDR3 covers 16 residues. Trimming removed 5 bases from V and 2 bases from J, with 17 bases in between. Germline-derived CDR1 and CDR2 are SNHLY and FYNNEI.

The chain links TRBV19 to TRBJ1-5; the match to TRBD1 covers 12 bases. The germline V gene has CDR1 LNHDA and CDR2 SQIVND (reference sequence). Trimming took 7 bases from V and 4 from J; bases not matched to a gene: 5. CDR3 length: 15 residues. CDR3 coding DNA: TGTGCCAGTAAAGGGGACAGGGGGCTTAATCAGCCCCAGCATTTT. Translating gives CASKGDRGLNQPQHF.

This chain uses TRBV6-6 with TRBJ1-2; 7 bases map to TRBD1. The CDR3 loop spans 14 amino acids. Per germline, CDR1 MNHNY and CDR2 SVGAGI (reference sequence). The trim removed 4 bases at V and 0 bases at J, leaving 2 bases unmatched. The CDR3 sequence is CASSWGQPNYGYTF. In DNA, the CDR3 is TGTGCCAGCAGTTGGGGACAGCCTAACTATGGCTACACCTTC.

This chain links TRBV10-1 with TRBJ2-4; a possible D gene is TRBD1 (5 bases). The V and J ends lost 0 bases and 1 base respectively, with 13 bases between them. This CDR3 spans 17 amino acids. Per germline, CDR1 WNHNN and CDR2 SYGVQD (reference sequence). This CDR3 reads CASSESLGEMAKNIQYF. The CDR3, as DNA: TGCGCCAGCAGTGAGTCGTTAGGGGAAATGGCCAAAAACATTCAGTACTTC.

This sequence joins TRBV19 and TRBJ2-1; a possible D gene is TRBD1 (5 bases). Trimming cost V 6 bases and J 6 bases, with 18 bases left between them. This CDR3 region has 15 residues. CDR1 LNHDA and CDR2 SQIVND come from the germline V gene (reference sequence). The DNA of the CDR3 is TGTGCCAGTAGCACTATGGCAGGGCCCGGCAATGAGCAGTTCTTC. Amino acids: CASSTMAGPGNEQFF.

V usage is TRBV6-1 and J usage is TRBJ2-1; TRBD2 aligns across 12 bases. The CDR3 contains 15 residues. The V gene end was trimmed by 2 bases and the J gene end by 6 bases; junction bases not matched to a gene: 2. CDR1 MNHNS and CDR2 SASEGT come from the germline V gene. CDR3 loop: CASSELAGGPNEQFF. Here the CDR3 DNA reads TGTGCCAGCAGTGAACTAGCGGGAGGGCCCAATGAGCAGTTCTTC.